The sequence of this T cell receptor (beta chain) was determined in a study of shared clonotypes between healthy human individuals. Sequenced by immunoSEQ multiplex PCR; TCRdb stores in-frame clones only, minus some. The sample shows roughly 2.6 million clones, approximately 94% of them seen only once. This clone was seen only once. The same CDR3 arises from other DNA sequences in this sample as well. In germline, CDR1 is MNHEY, CDR2 SVGAGI. V was clipped by 6 bases and J by 6 bases, with 15 bases between them. This CDR3 spans 14 amino acids. The J gene is TRBJ1-5, the V gene TRBV6-5; no firm D call. The TCR sequence derives from a man aged 18 to 35 in good health. Sequences were obtained from naive CD4+ T cells sorted from blood. Described subset: CD45RA+ positively selected. CDR3 amino acids: CASRAGGLGQPQHF. The CDR3 nucleotides read TGTGCCAGCAGGGCAGGTGGATTAGGTCAGCCCCAGCATTTT.